What follows are 5 T cell receptor beta chains derived from one specimen sequenced in a study of human T cells and chemical hapten exposure (dated by TCRdb to the early 2020s). The sample's time point, from its label and the paper: patch test 2, 6 weeks after DPC sensitization. Reading the label with the study, this specimen's treatment or condition is: therapeutic diphenylcyclopropenone sensitization with weekly scalp DPC. The library was made by RACE. Instrument on record: NextSeq 500. TCRdb trimmed the raw reads at Q25, called clones with MiXCR and kept productive beta chains. Rows with a matching CDR3 protein are joined into one entry that keeps the most common DNA and genes. For this sample the table gives under 450,000 distinct CDR3 sequences, of which roughly 6.3% were detected only once. Less than 6.5% of the sample lies in the top ten. This material consisted of whole blood, taken in connection with sensitization to the hapten diphenylcyclopropenone (DPC). These receptors came from a young woman with alopecia areata. Some clones in this sample may be carry-over from other donors' samples.

There are a few counts of this clonotype. This chain joins TRBV12-3 or TRBV12-4 and TRBJ1-2; 9 nucleotides align to TRBD1. The CDR3 runs to 14 residues. The V gene end was trimmed by 5 bases and the J gene end by 6 bases; junction bases not matched to a gene: 7. The DNA of the CDR3 is TGTGCCAGCAGTCACAGGGGGCTCATCCATGGCTACACCTTC. This sequence encodes CASSHRGLIHGYTF.

The chain links TRBV29-1 to TRBJ1-2; possible D gene TRBD1, 5 bases. The germline CDR1 and CDR2 sequences are SQVTM and ANQGSEA. This CDR3 contains 13 residues. Trimming took 0 bases from V and 8 from J, leaving 13 bases between them. The CDR3 region has the DNA TGCAGCGTTGAAGATCAGCAGGGTCAAGGCTACACCTTC. It specifies CSVEDQQGQGYTF. The entire variable domain, with the rest obtained from reference TRBV29-1 and TRBJ1-2, is as follows: SAVISQKPSRDICQRGTSLTIQCQVDSQVTMMFWYRQQPGQSLTLIATANQGSEATYESGFVIDKFPISRPNLTFSTLTVSNMSPEDSSIYLCSVEDQQGQGYTFGSGTRLTVV.

The sample holds a few counts of this clonotype. The chain uses TRBV10-3 and TRBJ2-7; possible D gene TRBD2, 7 bases. Trimming left V 4 bases short and J 6 bases short, with 16 bases between. The CDR3 spans 14 residues. Germline V gene sequence: CDR1 ENHRY, CDR2 SYGVKD. CDR3 amino acids: CAISGRTGRGEQYF. For the CDR3, the DNA is TGTGCCATCAGTGGTCGAACAGGGAGGGGCGAGCAGTACTTC.

This clonotype was detected a few times. The chain uses TRBV10-3 and TRBJ1-5; 10 bases fit TRBD1. Germline loops: CDR1 ENHRY, CDR2 SYGVKD. CDR3 length equals 15 residues. The ends lost 4 bases at V and 2 bases at J; junction bases unmatched: 2. The CDR3 sequence: CAISGDRGGNQPQHF. The CDR3 bases are TGTGCCATCAGTGGGGACAGGGGCGGCAATCAGCCCCAGCATTTT.

The rearrangement joins TRBV6-6 to TRBJ1-6; 9 positions agree with TRBD1. Germline CDR1 MNHNY, CDR2 SVGAGI (reference sequence). The V gene end was trimmed by 6 bases and the J gene end by 6 bases; junction bases not matched to a gene: 6. This CDR3 has 15 residues. The CDR3: CASRRGTGTNSPLHF. DNA of the CDR3: TGTGCCAGCAGGCGAGGGACAGGGACTAATTCACCCCTCCACTTT.